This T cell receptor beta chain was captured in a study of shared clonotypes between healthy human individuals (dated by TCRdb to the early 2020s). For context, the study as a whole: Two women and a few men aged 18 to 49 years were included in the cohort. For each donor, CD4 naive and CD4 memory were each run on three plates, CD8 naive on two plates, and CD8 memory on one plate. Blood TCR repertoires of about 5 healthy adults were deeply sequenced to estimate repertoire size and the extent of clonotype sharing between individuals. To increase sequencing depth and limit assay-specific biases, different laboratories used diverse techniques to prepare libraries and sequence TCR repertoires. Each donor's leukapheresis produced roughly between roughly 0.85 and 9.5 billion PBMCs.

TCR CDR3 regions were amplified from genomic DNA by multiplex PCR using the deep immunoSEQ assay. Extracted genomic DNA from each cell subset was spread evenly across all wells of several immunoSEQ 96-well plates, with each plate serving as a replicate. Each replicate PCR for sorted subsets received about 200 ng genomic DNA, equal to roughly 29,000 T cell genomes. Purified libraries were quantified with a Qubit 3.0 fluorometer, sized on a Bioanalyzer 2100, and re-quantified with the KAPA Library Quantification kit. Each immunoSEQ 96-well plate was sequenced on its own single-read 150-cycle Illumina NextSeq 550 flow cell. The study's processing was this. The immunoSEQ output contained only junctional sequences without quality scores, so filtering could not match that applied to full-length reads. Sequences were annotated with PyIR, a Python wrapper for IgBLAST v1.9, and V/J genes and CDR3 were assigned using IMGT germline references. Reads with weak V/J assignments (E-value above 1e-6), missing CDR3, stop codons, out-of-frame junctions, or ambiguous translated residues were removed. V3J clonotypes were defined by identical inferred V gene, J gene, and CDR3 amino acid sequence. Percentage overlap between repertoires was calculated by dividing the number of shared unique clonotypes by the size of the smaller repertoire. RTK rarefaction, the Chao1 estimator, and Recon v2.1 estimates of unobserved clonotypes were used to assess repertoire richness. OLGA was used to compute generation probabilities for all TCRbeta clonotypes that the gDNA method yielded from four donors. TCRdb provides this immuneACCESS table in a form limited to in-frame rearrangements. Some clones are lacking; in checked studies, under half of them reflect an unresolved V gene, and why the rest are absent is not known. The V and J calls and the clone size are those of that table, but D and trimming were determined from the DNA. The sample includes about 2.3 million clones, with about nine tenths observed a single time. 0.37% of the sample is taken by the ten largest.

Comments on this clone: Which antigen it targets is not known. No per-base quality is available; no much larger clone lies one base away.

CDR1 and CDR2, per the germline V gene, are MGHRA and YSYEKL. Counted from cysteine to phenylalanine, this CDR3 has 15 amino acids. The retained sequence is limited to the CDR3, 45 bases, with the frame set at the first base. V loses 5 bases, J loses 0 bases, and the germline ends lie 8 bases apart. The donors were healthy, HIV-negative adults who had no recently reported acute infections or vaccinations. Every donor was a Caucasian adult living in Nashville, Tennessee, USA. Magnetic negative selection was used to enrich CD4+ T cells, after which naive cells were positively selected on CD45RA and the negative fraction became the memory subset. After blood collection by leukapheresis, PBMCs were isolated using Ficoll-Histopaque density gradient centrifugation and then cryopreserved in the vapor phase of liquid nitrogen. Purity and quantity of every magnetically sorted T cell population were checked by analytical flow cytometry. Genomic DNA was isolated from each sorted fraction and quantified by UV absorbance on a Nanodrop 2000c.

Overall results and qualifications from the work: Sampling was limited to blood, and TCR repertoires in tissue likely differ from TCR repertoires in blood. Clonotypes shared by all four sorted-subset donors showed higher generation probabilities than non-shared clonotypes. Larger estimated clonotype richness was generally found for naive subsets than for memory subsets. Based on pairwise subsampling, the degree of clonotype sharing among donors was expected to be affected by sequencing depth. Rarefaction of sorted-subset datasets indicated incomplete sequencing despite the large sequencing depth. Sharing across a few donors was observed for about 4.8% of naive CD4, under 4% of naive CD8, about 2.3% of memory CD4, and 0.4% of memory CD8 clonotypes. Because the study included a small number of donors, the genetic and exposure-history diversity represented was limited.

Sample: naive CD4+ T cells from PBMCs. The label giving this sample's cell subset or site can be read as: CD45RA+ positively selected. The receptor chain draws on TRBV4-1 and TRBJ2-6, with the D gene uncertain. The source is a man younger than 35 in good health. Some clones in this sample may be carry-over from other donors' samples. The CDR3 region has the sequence CASSTQSSGANVLTF. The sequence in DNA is TGCGCCAGCAGCACCCAAAGCTCTGGGGCCAACGTCCTGACTTTC.